This is a list of T cell receptor beta chains from one sample in a study of cytomegalovirus exposure and HLA in healthy donors. Profiling relied on immunoSEQ multiplex PCR, and the TCRdb table lists in-frame clones only, not all of them. The sample table includes under 150,000 clones. Specimen: PBMCs. These receptor sequences come from a man aged 40-49 years in good health and CMV-seronegative. Both conserved end residues are part of each CDR3. A D gene is named only where the DNA matches it firmly.

j_call v_call d_call cdr3_aa
TRBJ1-5 TRBV27 TRBD1 CASTTGGSQPQHF
TRBJ2-7 TRBV5-6 NA CASSFTRDSYEQYF
TRBJ2-2 TRBV5-4 NA CASSTLTRGAGELFF
TRBJ2-2 TRBV12-5 TRBD1 CASGLVIITGDTGELFF
TRBJ1-2 TRBV19 TRBD1 CATPGTPGQKSSNYGYTF
TRBJ2-7 TRBV28 TRBD1 CASSTAGQGGYEQYF
TRBJ2-3 TRBV28 NA CASSTPQGFTDTQYF
TRBJ2-5 TRBV29-1 TRBD1 CSTDRGLSEETQYF
TRBJ2-3 TRBV6-6 TRBD2 CASINGRGANTDTQYF
TRBJ2-1 TRBV20-1 NA CSARRDEQFF
TRBJ1-1 TRBV7-9 NA CASRLGNTEAFF
TRBJ2-7 TRBV7-8 TRBD1 CASSLRLGQGRGEQYF
TRBJ1-3 TRBV19 TRBD1 CASSGSLVRVPGQSGNTIYF
TRBJ1-5 TRBV11-3 TRBD1 CASSLDRIGAGGRNQPQHF
TRBJ1-1 TRBV7-2 NA CASSPRGTEAFF
TRBJ1-1 TRBV23-1 NA CASSQWGGRATEAFF
TRBJ2-5 TRBV7-2 NA CASSFPGGSLQETQYF
TRBJ2-3 TRBV6-5 NA CASSPPPTDTQYF
TRBJ2-1 TRBV7-8 TRBD1 CASSRDRGVNEQFF
TRBJ2-5 TRBV5-3 TRBD2 CARSITGTSKETQYF
TRBJ1-2 TRBV6-5 NA CASSTDRTYGYTF
TRBJ2-2 TRBV7-9 TRBD1 CASSTGQGSGTGELFF
TRBJ2-3 TRBV28 TRBD2 CASSFFRGGEGTQYF
TRBJ2-1 TRBV6-6 NA CASSLAAGEKKNEQFF
TRBJ2-5 TRBV7-6 NA CASSLGGLETQYF
TRBJ2-5 TRBV5-1 TRBD1 CASSIGQGAETQYF
TRBJ1-6 TRBV7-2 TRBD1 CASSLEDRGYSPLHF
TRBJ1-1 TRBV9 TRBD1 CASSPGDRGAFF
TRBJ1-1 TRBV5-4 NA CASSFARKNTEAFF
TRBJ1-1 TRBV20-1 NA CSAPDKIEAFF
TRBJ1-2 TRBV7-2 NA CASSLDSYGYTF
TRBJ2-1 TRBV12-5 NA CASGLVQRSNEQFF
TRBJ2-7 TRBV10-2 TRBD2 CASSDSGGYYEQYF
TRBJ1-5 TRBV5-6 NA CASSLRNRQPQHF
TRBJ1-1 TRBV6-5 NA CASSYQMNTEAFF
TRBJ1-2 TRBV4-1 NA CASSQGQAAGYTF
TRBJ1-3 TRBV6-5 NA CASSYRNSGNTIYF
TRBJ1-1 TRBV18 TRBD1 CASSLGTDTEAFF
TRBJ1-1 TRBV5-6 NA CASSPTLTATNTEAFF
TRBJ2-1 TRBV7-6 TRBD1 CASSFGTGSYNEQFF
TRBJ2-1 TRBV7-9 NA CASSLEAFRQANNEQFF
TRBJ1-2 TRBV6-5 TRBD1 CASSLTGQTNYGYTF
TRBJ2-7 TRBV4-2 TRBD2 CASSRTSGGVSYEQYF
TRBJ1-6 TRBV11-2 TRBD1 CASSLMDRDNSPLHF
TRBJ1-1 TRBV28 TRBD1 CASLNGQGGLLGTEAFF
TRBJ2-7 TRBV6-1 NA CASSESRWGVSSYEQYF
TRBJ1-2 TRBV28 NA CASSLDSEGGYTF
TRBJ1-5 TRBV4-3 NA CASSYLGEGQPQHF
TRBJ2-5 TRBV7-9 NA CASSLRTEKAETQYF
TRBJ2-1 TRBV9 TRBD1 CASSAGQGANEQFF
TRBJ1-4 TRBV28 NA CASSPAGRSLTNEKLFF
TRBJ2-7 TRBV6-5 NA CASFRTGIGGEQYF
TRBJ2-7 TRBV6-4 NA CASSDRGPNYEQYF